This T cell receptor (beta chain) was retrieved from a study of vaccination effects on CD4 cells after COVID-19. Study details: All study participants received two doses of BNT162b2 or mRNA-1273 vaccine.

About this clone itself: What it binds is unknown.

ViraFEST used viral peptide pools to expand antigen-specific CD4+ T cells before sequencing. Scientists isolated CD4+ T cells after an approximately ten-day culture period ended. Vaccine recipients had no previous SARS-CoV-2 infection; their nucleocapsid antibodies were negative. Study-wide results and caveats: Common cold coronavirus cross-reactivity was shown by only 1 of 255 vaccine-induced clones in healthy vaccinees. Clones induced by infection and by vaccine showed marked clonal contraction late after vaccination.

Libraries were prepared by immunoSEQ multiplex PCR; TCRdb keeps only in-frame clonotypes and omits some of them. The table has about 43,000 clones, roughly 79% seen once. This CDR3 has 13 amino acids. With 5 bases removed from V and 13 bases from J, the gap between germline ends came to 18 bases. Germline V gene data show CDR1 as SGHTA and CDR2 as FQGNSA. The chain combines TRBV7-2 with TRBJ2-4, with D tentatively TRBD1 (7 bases). The sequences come from CD4+ T cells from PBMCs cultured with SARS-CoV-2 spike peptides, collected before COVID-19 vaccination. This sequence was found in a human donor who received a COVID-19 vaccine. Written as DNA, the CDR3 is TGTGCCAGCAGCCAGGGGGGACTTTCTACCCAGTACTTC. Its protein product is CASSQGGLSTQYF.